Shown below are 10 T cell receptor beta chains from a single sample sequenced in a study of Ad26.COV2.S vaccination and SARS-CoV-2 variants. Treatment indicated: roughly 20 received Ad26.COV2.S at low or high dose, single or two shots; several received placebo; per-sample allocation not given. Repertoires come from day 63 after the first vaccine or placebo injection. TCRdb's table, derived via immunoSEQ multiplex PCR, lists solely in-frame clones and lacks some. The profile shows 350,000 to 450,000 clones, around 92% of them singletons. The specimen comprised peripheral blood, sampled in a trial of Ad26.COV2.S vaccine versus placebo. The source of these receptors is a person between 18 and 65 years old who received the Ad26.COV2.S COVID-19 vaccine or a placebo.

The V gene is TRBV5-4, the J gene TRBJ1-2; 7 positions agree with TRBD1. V lost 0 bases, J lost 4 bases, and 6 bases stayed unmatched. Per the germline V gene, CDR1 is SGHNT and CDR2 is YYREEE (reference sequence). The CDR3 runs 15 residues. The DNA of the CDR3 is TGTGCCAGCAGCTTGGGGAACAGGGGAATCTATGGCTACACCTTC. Its translation is CASSLGNRGIYGYTF.

CDR3 DNA sequence: TGCGCCAGCAGCCAGGACGAAGTAGGTGACAGGCAAGAGACCCAGTACTTC. Amino acids: CASSQDEVGDRQETQYF. The chain couples TRBV4-1 to TRBJ2-5, with D perhaps matching TRBD1 (6 bases). The V and J ends lost 3 bases and 2 bases respectively, with 19 bases between them. This CDR3 is 17 amino acids long. Germline CDR1 MGHRA, CDR2 YSYEKL.

The chain has TRBV7-9 and TRBJ2-7, with D possibly called TRBD1 or TRBD2 (5 bases each). V was pared by 3 bases and J by 5 bases, with 14 bases between. This CDR3 comprises 14 residues. Germline CDR1 and CDR2: SEHNR and FQNEAQ (reference sequence). The CDR3 DNA reads TGTGCCAGCAGCTTTGAATCAGGGAGCCACGAGCAGTACTTC. Translating gives CASSFESGSHEQYF.

V gene TRBV10-3 combines with J gene TRBJ1-2; 8 nucleotides agree with TRBD1. CDR3 length: 17 amino acids. Germline V gene lookup returns CDR1 ENHRY and CDR2 SYGVKD. V shed 8 bases and J 6 bases; nucleotides not matched to a gene: 20. CDR3 sequence: CAIFGSRVRGQVDGYTF. CDR3 in DNA: TGTGCCATCTTCGGTAGTCGCGTCAGGGGGCAGGTCGATGGCTACACCTTC.

This chain links TRBV5-8 with TRBJ1-4; perhaps TRBD1 as D (5 bases). The CDR3 consists of 14 residues. CDR1 is SGHTS and CDR2 is YDEGEE in the germline V gene. The germline V and J ends were trimmed by 5 bases and 8 bases, with 16 bases remaining between them. CDR3 DNA sequence: TGTGCCAGCAGGTCGGGGCAGCTATACGAAAAACTGTTTTTT. The encoded protein is CASRSGQLYEKLFF.

The chain joins TRBV23-1 to TRBJ2-2; TRBD1 matches 8 bases. TRBV23-1 belongs to the ORF category, with a function that is uncertain. The V segment lost 1 base and the J segment 5 bases; nucleotides outside the gene matches: 9. The CDR3 is 17 residues long. The CDR3 sequence: CASSQLIQGALTGELFF. Here the CDR3 DNA reads TGCGCCAGCAGTCAATTAATTCAGGGGGCTCTGACCGGGGAGCTGTTTTTT.

The chain employs TRBV28 and TRBJ1-4; TRBD1 aligns across 8 bases. The V and J ends lost 5 bases and 5 bases, in that order; junction bases with no gene match: 7. Germline lookup yields CDR1 MDHEN and CDR2 SYDVKM. This CDR3 comprises 15 residues. CDR3 sequence (DNA): TGTGCCAGCAGTACCCCAACAGGGGGAAATGAAAAACTGTTTTTT. Translating it yields CASSTPTGGNEKLFF. The complete variable domain, with remaining parts taken from reference TRBV28 and TRBJ1-4, reads DVKVTQSSRYLVKRTGEKVFLECVQDMDHENMFWYRQDPGLGLRLIYFSYDVKMKEKGDIPEGYSVSREKKERFSLILESASTNQTSMYLCASSTPTGGNEKLFFGSGTQLSVL.

CDR3 sequence: CASSLGTGGIFGYTF. CDR3 coding DNA: TGTGCCAGCAGCCTGGGGACAGGGGGCATATTCGGCTACACCTTC. V gene TRBV7-2 combines with J gene TRBJ1-2, with 12 bases identical to TRBD1. V lost 5 bases, J lost 8 bases, and 9 bases stayed unmatched. This CDR3 spans 15 amino acids. Germline values: CDR1 SGHTA, CDR2 FQGNSA.

The V call is TRBV10-1, the J call TRBJ2-2; 9 bases are a match to TRBD1. CDR1 and CDR2 (germline): WNHNN, SYGVQD (reference sequence). V lost 3 bases and J lost 7; bases outside the gene matches: 3. CDR3 length: 14 residues. CDR3 sequence: CASSDGQGIGELFF. As DNA, the CDR3 is TGCGCCAGCAGTGATGGACAGGGGATCGGGGAGCTGTTTTTT.

V is TRBV19 and J is TRBJ1-5; 8 bases agree with TRBD1. Trimming removed 10 bases from V and 2 bases from J; junction bases left unmatched: 7. The CDR3 runs to 14 residues. The germline CDR1 and CDR2 sequences are LNHDA and SQIVND (reference sequence). This chain's CDR3 is CATSDRGGNQPQHF. As DNA, the CDR3 is TGTGCCACATCCGACAGGGGTGGCAATCAGCCCCAGCATTTT.